This entry is about one TCR beta chain. The antigen it recognizes is unknown. Qualities for individual bases were not recorded, and no much larger clone is one base off. CDR1 and CDR2 (LGHNA, YSLEER) derive from the germline V gene. Its CDR3 holds 16 amino acids, cysteine through phenylalanine. The entry retains the CDR3 DNA only, 48 bases that are in frame from base 1. The germline V end is reduced by 5 bases and the J end by 3 bases; junction bases left unmatched: 8. The record originates from a study of blood T cell repertoires in COVID-19 (dated by TCRdb to the early 2020s). Regarding the complete study: Collaborator samples came from the United States, Italy and Spain and covered acute and convalescent phases of COVID-19. The samples were drawn from two sources: the first 160 participants of the ongoing ImmuneRACE study, and 1,000 to 1,500 subjects contributed by 6 global collaborators. The material from the prospective study consisted of cDNA or gDNA derived from T cells, B-cell-depleted T cells, or PBMCs. The repertoires were released in a freely available public database meant as a resource for research on the immune response to SARS-CoV-2. Subjects who had been exposed to COVID-19, were actively infected with it, or had recovered from it provided the deeply sampled blood TCRbeta repertoires that made up the dataset. HLA class I and class II types, where available, came from metadata supplied by the sample provider rather than from assay-based typing. Sample metadata almost always included a de-identified subject ID, COVID-19 status, age in years and sex.

The research as a whole found: The quantity of clinical and demographic metadata differed by source and by participant and was supplied without curation.

TCRbeta CDR3 regions were amplified from genomic DNA by means of the immunoSEQ Assay, a bias-controlled multiplex PCR. The authors' analysis ran thus. The number of nucleated cells in each sample was estimated from the amplification of reference gene primers within the assay. To quantify the absolute abundance of each unique TCRbeta CDR3 rearrangement, sequence reads were collapsed and filtered. For each sample, productive Simpson clonality was calculated by taking the square root of Simpson's diversity index across productive rearrangements. TCRdb took over this immuneACCESS table, retaining in-frame rearrangements with V and J assigned. Such tables are incomplete; in checked studies, under half of the missing clones stem from an unresolved V gene, and the remainder is unexplained. That table supplies the V and J calls and clone size; D and trimming were determined from the DNA. A total of 390,000 or so clones appear in this sample, around 89% of them only once. Approximately 3% of the sample goes to the ten largest clones.

In Seattle, one collaborating source enrolled patients while the infection was active and tracked those patients longitudinally over the course of disease. Collaborating institutions collected whole blood in K2EDTA tubes following their own protocols. For TCRbeta analysis, collaborator samples were shipped as frozen whole blood, as isolated PBMCs, or as DNA extracted from either sample type. The specimen sequenced was peripheral blood. The TCR comes from a woman in her thirties with COVID-19, enrolled during active disease. This chain is built from TRBV4-3 and TRBJ1-4; TRBD1 fits 8 bases in the junction. CDR3 reads: CASSYNRGDSNEKLFF. The DNA reads TGCGCCAGCAGCTACAACAGGGGGGACTCTAATGAAAAACTGTTTTTT.